This TCR beta chain was documented in a study of spatial heterogeneity in lung cancer. Study results and caveats: Counts that tracked tumor mutation counts were those of expanded intratumoral alpha and beta TCRs.

This clonotype is large (0.1 to 1%) in the sample. Antigen: not known. Since it is a stray read in a library aimed at alpha chains, this beta chain has a size that is not meaningful. Time point defined: sample taken at primary tumor resection. TCRs were sequenced from unsorted whole RNA of tumor, nontumor lung or PBMC. TCRdb recomputed calls from the 5' RACE reads with MiXCR, one row per CDR3 protein. Altogether hundreds of distinct CDR3 sequences are present, 20% to 30% being singletons, with the ten largest covering around two fifths. V lost 4 bases and J 6 bases, leaving 18 bases between the germline ends. This CDR3 is 16 amino acids long. The germline V gene has CDR1 MNHEY and CDR2 SMNVEV (reference sequence).

The source is a male donor with early-stage non-small cell lung cancer. V is TRBV27 and J is TRBJ2-2; D unresolved. The sample here was lung tumor tissue, taken at surgery. This CDR3 is CASSSMTETPAGELFF. The CDR3 DNA reads as TGTGCCAGCAGTTCAATGACCGAAACCCCTGCCGGGGAGCTGTTTTTT.